Below, one T cell receptor beta chain is given with its context. What it recognizes is unknown. The germline CDR1 and CDR2 sequences are MDHEN and SYDVKM. V dropped 4 bases and J dropped 1 base, with 13 bases sitting between them. This CDR3 contains 15 residues. This record comes from a study of cytomegalovirus exposure and HLA in healthy donors. The overall study: The roughly 120 validation repertoires used the same platform as the approximately 620 first-cohort repertoires (as reported by a later analysis).

Findings of the study overall: The classifier was said to identify cytomegalovirus status with high specificity and sensitivity.

Profiled with immunoSEQ multiplex PCR; TCRdb holds only in-frame clones, not every one. The sample has about 56,000 clones, just over 90% seen once. The sequencing sample was made of PBMCs. The rearrangement uses TRBV28 and TRBJ1-1; tentatively, D is TRBD1 (5 bases). The source of this sequence is a woman aged 18-29 years in good health and CMV-seropositive. The CDR3 loop reads CASSSDQGPNTEAFF. The CDR3 coding sequence is TGTGCCAGCAGTTCGGACCAGGGTCCGAACACTGAAGCTTTCTTT. The full variable domain, with the rest looked up from reference TRBV28 and TRBJ1-1, is DVKVTQSSRYLVKRTGEKVFLECVQDMDHENMFWYRQDPGLGLRLIYFSYDVKMKEKGDIPEGYSVSREKKERFSLILESASTNQTSMYLCASSSDQGPNTEAFFGQGTRLTVV.